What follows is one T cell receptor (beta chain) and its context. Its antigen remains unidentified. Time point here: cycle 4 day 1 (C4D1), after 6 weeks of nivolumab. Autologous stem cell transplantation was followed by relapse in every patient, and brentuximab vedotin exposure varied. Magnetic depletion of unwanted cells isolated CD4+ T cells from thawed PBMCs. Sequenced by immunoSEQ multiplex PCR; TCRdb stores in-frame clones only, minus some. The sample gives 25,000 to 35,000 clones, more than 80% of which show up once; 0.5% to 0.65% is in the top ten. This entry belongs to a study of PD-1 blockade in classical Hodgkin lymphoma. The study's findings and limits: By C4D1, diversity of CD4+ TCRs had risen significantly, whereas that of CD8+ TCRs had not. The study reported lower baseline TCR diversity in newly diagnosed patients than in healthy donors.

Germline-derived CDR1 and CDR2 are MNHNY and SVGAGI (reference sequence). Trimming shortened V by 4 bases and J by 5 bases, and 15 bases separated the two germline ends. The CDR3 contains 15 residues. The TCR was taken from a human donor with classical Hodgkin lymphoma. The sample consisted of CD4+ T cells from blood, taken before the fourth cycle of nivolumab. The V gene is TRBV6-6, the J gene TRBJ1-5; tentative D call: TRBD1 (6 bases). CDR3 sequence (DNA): TGTGCCAGCAGTTCCCACGACAGGCCCCATCAGCCCCAGCATTTT. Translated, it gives CASSSHDRPHQPQHF.